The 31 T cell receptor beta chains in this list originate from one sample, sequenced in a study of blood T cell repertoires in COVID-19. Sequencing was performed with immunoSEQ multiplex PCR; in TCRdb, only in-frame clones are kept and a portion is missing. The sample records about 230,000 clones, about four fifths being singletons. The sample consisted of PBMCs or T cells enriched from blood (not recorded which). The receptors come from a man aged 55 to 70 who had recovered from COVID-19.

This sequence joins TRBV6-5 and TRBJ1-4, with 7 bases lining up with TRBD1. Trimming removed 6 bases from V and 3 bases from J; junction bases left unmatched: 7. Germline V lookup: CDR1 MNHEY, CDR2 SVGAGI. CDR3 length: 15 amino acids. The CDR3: CASRTGQQPNEKLFF. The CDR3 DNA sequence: TGTGCCAGCAGAACGGGACAGCAACCTAATGAAAAACTGTTTTTT.

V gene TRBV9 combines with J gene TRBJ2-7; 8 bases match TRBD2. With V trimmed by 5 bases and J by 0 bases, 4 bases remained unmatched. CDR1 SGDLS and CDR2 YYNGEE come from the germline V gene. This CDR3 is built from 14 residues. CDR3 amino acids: CASSLAGLSYEQYF. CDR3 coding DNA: TGTGCCAGCAGTTTAGCGGGGCTCTCCTACGAGCAGTACTTC.

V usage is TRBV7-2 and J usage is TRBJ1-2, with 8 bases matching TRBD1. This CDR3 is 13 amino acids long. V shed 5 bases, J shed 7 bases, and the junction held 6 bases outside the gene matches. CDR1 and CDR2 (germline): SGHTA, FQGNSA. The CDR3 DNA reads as TGTGCCAGCAGCGAAAACAGGGGGTTTGGCTACACCTTC. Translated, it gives CASSENRGFGYTF.

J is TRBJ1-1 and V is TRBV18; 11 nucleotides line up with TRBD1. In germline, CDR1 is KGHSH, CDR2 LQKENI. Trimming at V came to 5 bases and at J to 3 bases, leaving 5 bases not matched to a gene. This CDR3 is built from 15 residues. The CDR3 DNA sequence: TGTGCCAGCTCAACCGGGACAGGGGGGTACACTGAAGCTTTCTTT. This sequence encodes CASSTGTGGYTEAFF. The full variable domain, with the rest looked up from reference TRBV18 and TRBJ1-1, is NAGVMQNPRHLVRRRGQEARLRCSPMKGHSHVYWYRQLPEEGLKFMVYLQKENIIDESGMPKERFSAEFPKEGPSILRIQQVVRGDSAAYFCASSTGTGGYTEAFFGQGTRLTVV.

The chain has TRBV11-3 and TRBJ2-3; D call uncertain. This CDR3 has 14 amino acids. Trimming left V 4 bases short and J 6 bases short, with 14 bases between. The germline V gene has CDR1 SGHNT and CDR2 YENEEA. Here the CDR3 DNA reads TGTGCCAGCAGCTCCCCCTCGGCTAGGGATACGCAGTATTTT. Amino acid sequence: CASSSPSARDTQYF.

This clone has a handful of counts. As DNA, the CDR3 is TGTGCCAGCAGCCCTAATCGTCTCTCCTACGAGCAGTACTTC. Translating it yields CASSPNRLSYEQYF. J is TRBJ2-7 and V is TRBV11-3; D uncertain. Trimming pared 5 bases from V and 0 bases from J, leaving 11 bases between. Germline assignment: CDR1 SGHNT and CDR2 YENEEA. The CDR3 covers 14 residues.

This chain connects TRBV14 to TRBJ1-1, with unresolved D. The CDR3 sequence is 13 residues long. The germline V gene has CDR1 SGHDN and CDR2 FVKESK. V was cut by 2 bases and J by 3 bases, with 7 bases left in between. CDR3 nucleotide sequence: TGTGCCAGCAGCCAACATAAGCACACTGAAGCTTTCTTT. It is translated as CASSQHKHTEAFF.

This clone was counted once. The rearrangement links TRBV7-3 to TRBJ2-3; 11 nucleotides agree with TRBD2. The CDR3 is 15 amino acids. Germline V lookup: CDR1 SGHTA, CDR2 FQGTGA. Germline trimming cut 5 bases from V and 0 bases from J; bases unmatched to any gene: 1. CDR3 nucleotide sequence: TGTGCCAGCAGCCGACTAGCGGGAAGCACAGATACGCAGTATTTT. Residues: CASSRLAGSTDTQYF.

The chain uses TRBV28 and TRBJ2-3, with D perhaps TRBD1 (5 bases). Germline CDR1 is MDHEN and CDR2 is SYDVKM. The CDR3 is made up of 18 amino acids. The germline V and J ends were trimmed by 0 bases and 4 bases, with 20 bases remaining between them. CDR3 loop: CASSLCNWEGEDADTQYF. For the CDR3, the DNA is TGTGCCAGCAGTTTATGCAACTGGGAAGGGGAAGATGCAGATACGCAGTATTTT.

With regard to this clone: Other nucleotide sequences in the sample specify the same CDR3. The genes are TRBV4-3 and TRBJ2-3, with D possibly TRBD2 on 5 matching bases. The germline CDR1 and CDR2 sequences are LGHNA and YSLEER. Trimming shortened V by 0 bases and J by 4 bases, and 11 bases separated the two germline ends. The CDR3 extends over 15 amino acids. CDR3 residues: CASSQEGRGPDTQYF. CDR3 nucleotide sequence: TGCGCCAGCAGCCAAGAGGGGAGAGGCCCAGATACGCAGTATTTT.

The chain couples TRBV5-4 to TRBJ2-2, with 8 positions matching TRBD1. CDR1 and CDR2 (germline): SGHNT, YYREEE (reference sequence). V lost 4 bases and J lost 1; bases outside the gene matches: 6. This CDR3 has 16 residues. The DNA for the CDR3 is TGTGCCAGCAGCATGGGGGGACAGGAGAACACCGGGGAGCTGTTTTTT. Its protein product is CASSMGGQENTGELFF.

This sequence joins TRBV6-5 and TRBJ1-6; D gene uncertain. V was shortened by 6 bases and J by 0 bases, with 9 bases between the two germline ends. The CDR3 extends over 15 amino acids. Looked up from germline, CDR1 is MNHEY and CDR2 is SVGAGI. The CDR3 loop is CASRQISSYNSPLHF. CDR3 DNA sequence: TGTGCCAGCAGACAAATAAGCTCCTATAATTCACCCCTCCACTTT.

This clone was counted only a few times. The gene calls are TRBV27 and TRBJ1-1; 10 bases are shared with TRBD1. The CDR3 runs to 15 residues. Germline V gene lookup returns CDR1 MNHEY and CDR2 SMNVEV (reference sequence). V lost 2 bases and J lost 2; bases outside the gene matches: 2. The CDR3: CASSLGTGANTEAFF. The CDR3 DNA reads TGTGCCAGCAGTTTAGGGACAGGGGCCAACACTGAAGCTTTCTTT.

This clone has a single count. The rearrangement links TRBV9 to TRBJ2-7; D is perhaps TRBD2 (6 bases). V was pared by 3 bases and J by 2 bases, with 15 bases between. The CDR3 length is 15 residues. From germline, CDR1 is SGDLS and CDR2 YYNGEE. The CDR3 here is CASSAPGTATYEQYF. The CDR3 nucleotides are TGTGCCAGCAGCGCTCCCGGGACTGCCACCTACGAGCAGTACTTC.

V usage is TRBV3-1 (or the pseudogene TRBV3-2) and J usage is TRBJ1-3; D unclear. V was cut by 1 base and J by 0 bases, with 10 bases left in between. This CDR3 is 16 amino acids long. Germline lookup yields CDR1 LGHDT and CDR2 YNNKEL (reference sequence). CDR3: CASSQGRSYSGNTIYF. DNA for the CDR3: TGTGCCAGCAGCCAAGGCCGAAGCTACTCTGGAAACACCATATATTTT.

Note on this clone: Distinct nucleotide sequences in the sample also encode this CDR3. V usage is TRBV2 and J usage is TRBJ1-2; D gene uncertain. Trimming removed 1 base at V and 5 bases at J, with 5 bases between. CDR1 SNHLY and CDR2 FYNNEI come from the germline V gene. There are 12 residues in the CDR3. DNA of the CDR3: TGTGCCAGCAGTGAAGGCGGTTATGGCTACACCTTC. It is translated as CASSEGGYGYTF.

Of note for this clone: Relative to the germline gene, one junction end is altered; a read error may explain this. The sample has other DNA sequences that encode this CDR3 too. The CDR3 bases are TGTGCCAGCAGCCTGACAGGGCTATACGAGCAATACTTC. Its translation: CASSLTGLYEQYF. The rearrangement uses TRBV27 and TRBJ2-7; the match to TRBD1 covers 7 bases. The germline V gene encodes CDR1 MNHEY and CDR2 SMNVEV (reference sequence). The CDR3 has 13 residues.

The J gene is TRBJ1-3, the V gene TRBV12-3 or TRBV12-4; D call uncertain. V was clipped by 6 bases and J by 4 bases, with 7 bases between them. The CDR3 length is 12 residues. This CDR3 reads CASSRSGNTIYF. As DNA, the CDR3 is TGTGCCAGCAGCCGGTCCGGAAACACCATATATTTT.

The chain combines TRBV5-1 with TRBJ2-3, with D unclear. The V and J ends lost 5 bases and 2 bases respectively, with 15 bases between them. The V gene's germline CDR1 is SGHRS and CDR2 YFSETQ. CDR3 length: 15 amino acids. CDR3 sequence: CASRPGVSPTDTQYF. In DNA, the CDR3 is TGCGCCAGCAGACCCGGAGTGTCCCCCACAGATACGCAGTATTTT.

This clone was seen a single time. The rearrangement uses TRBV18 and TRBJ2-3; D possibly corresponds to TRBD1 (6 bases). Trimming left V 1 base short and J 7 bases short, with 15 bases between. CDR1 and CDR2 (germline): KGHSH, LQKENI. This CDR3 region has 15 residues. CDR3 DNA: TGTGCCAGCTCACCACGGGGCCAGGGGTTAAATACGCAGTATTTT. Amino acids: CASSPRGQGLNTQYF.

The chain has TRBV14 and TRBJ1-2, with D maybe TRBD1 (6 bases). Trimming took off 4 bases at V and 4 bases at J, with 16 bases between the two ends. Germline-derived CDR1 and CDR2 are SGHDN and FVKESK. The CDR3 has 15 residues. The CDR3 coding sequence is TGTGCCAGCAGCCCCCTCGGACAGATAACCTATGGCTACACCTTC. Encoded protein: CASSPLGQITYGYTF.

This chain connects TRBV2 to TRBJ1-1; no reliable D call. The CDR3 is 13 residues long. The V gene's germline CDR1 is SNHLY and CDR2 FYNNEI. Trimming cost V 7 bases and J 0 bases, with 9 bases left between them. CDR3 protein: CASNANMNTEAFF. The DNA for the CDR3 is TGTGCCAGCAATGCCAACATGAACACTGAAGCTTTCTTT.

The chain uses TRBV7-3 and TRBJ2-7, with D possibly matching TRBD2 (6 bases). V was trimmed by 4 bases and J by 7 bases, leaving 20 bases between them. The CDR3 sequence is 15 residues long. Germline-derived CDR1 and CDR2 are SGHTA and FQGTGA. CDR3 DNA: TGTGCCAGCAGCTCATCGGGCGGCGGGGTTAATGAGCAGTACTTC. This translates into CASSSSGGGVNEQYF. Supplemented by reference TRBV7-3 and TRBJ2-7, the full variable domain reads GAGVSQTPSNKVTEKGKYVELRCDPISGHTALYWYRQSLGQGPEFLIYFQGTGAADDSGLPNDRFFAVRPEGSVSTLKIQRTERGDSAVYLCASSSSGGGVNEQYFGPGTRLTVT.

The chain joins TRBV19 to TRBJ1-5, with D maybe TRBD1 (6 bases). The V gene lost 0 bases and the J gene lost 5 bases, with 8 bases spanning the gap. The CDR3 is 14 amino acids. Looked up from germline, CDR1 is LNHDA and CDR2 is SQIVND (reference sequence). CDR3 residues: CASSIDRGDQPQHF. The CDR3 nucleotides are TGTGCCAGTAGTATAGACAGGGGAGATCAGCCCCAGCATTTT.

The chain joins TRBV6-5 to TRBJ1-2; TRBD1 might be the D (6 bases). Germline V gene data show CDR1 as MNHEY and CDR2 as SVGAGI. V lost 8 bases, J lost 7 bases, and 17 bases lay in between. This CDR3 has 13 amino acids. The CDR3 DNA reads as TGTGCCAGCCGGGGGGTGGCAGGGGCTGGCTACACCTTC. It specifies CASRGVAGAGYTF.

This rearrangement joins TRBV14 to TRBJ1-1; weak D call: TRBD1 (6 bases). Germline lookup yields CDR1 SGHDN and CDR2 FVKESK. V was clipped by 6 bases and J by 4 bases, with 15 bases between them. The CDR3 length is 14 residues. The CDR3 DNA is TGTGCCAGCAGTCGAAGTAGGGGGGGCACTGAAGCTTTCTTT. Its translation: CASSRSRGGTEAFF. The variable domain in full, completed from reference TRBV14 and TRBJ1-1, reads EAGVTQFPSHSVIEKGQTVTLRCDPISGHDNLYWYRRVMGKEIKFLLHFVKESKQDESGMPNNRFLAERTGGTYSTLKVQPAELEDSGVYFCASSRSRGGTEAFFGQGTRLTVV.

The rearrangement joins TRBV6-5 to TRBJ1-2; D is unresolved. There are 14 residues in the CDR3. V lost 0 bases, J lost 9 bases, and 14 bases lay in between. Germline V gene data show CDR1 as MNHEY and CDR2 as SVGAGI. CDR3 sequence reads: CASSYSGGLFSYTF. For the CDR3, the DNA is TGTGCCAGCAGTTACTCCGGTGGTTTATTTAGCTACACCTTC.

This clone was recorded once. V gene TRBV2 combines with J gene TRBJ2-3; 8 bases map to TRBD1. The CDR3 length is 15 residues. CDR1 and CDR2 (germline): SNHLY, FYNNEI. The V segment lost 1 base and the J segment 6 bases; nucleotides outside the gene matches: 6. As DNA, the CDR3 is TGTGCCAGCAGTGAAGAGGACAGGGTTATGGATACGCAGTATTTT. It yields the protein CASSEEDRVMDTQYF.

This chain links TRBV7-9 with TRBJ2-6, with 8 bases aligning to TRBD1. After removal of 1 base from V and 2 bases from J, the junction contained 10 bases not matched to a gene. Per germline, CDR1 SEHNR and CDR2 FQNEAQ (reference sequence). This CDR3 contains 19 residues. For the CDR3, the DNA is TGTGCCAGCAGCTTAGGGCTCGCCAGGGGGCTGGCTGGGGCCAACGTCCTGACTTTC. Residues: CASSLGLARGLAGANVLTF.

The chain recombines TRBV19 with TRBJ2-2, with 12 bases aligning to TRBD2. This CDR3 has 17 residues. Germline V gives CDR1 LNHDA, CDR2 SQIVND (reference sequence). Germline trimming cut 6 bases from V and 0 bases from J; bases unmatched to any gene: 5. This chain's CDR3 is CASSILAGGPNTGELFF. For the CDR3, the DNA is TGTGCCAGTAGCATACTAGCGGGGGGTCCGAACACCGGGGAGCTGTTTTTT.

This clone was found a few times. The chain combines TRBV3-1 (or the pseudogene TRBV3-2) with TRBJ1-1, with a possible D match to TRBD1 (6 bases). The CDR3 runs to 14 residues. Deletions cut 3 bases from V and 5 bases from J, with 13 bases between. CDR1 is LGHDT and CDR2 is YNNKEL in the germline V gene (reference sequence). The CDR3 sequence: CASSHTWDKTEAFF. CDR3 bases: TGTGCCAGCAGCCATACTTGGGACAAGACTGAAGCTTTCTTT.